This T cell receptor beta chain is drawn from a study of T cell changes during pregnancy in multiple sclerosis. The table came from immunoSEQ multiplex PCR; TCRdb's copy has only in-frame clones and leaves some out. The sample has under 65,000 clones, roughly 89% seen once. This clone was recorded only once. The sample consisted of peripheral blood, taken in the second trimester of pregnancy. The TCR was taken from a female donor with multiple sclerosis, enrolled in a pregnancy study.

CDR3 bases: TGTGCCAGCAGCTTAGCTCCCGGCCGGGGGAACACTGAAGCTTTCTTT. This codes for CASSLAPGRGNTEAFF. The genes are TRBV13 and TRBJ1-1; no reliable D call. Germline V gene sequence: CDR1 PRHDT, CDR2 FYEKMQ (reference sequence). The length of the CDR3 is 16 residues. Trimming removed 1 base from V and 1 base from J, with 13 bases in between.